This T cell receptor beta chain is drawn from a study of shared clonotypes between healthy human individuals (dated by TCRdb to between 2020 and 2021). Broadly, across the study: Three men and two women, aged 18 to 49 years, made up the cohort. For each donor, CD4 naive and CD4 memory were each run on three plates, CD8 naive on two plates, and CD8 memory on one plate. To estimate repertoire size and how much clonotype sharing occurs between individuals, the study deeply sequenced the blood TCR repertoires of a handful of healthy adults. Libraries were prepared and TCR repertoires were sequenced by different laboratories using diverse techniques, in order to increase sequencing depth and limit assay-specific biases. Leukapheresis yielded between about 0.85 and 10 billion PBMCs per donor.

This clone was counted a few times. Its antigen remains unidentified. Qualities for individual bases were not recorded, and no much larger clone is one base off. Donors were healthy HIV-negative adults with no recently reported acute infections or vaccinations. Only Caucasian adults living in Nashville, Tennessee, USA were represented among the donors. CD8 memory samples consisted of magnetically selected CD45RO+ cells combined with CCR7-negative CD45RA+ effector memory (TemRA) cells. Blood was collected by leukapheresis, and PBMCs were isolated by Ficoll-Histopaque density gradient centrifugation and then cryopreserved in liquid nitrogen vapor phase. Analytical flow cytometry was used to check the purity and quantity of every magnetically sorted T cell population. Genomic DNA was isolated from every sorted fraction and measured by UV absorbance on a Nanodrop 2000c. From the cysteine up to the phenylalanine, the CDR3 has a length of 12 residues. Left in the record is the CDR3 DNA by itself, 36 bases read in frame from the first base. The V end loses 4 bases and the J end loses 1 base, and a stretch of 4 bases separates them. CDR1 and CDR2, looked up from the germline V gene, are SQVTM and ANQGSEA.

Using the deep immunoSEQ assay, multiplex PCR amplified TCR CDR3 regions from genomic DNA. Genomic DNA extracted from each cell subset was distributed evenly over all wells of several immunoSEQ 96-well plates, and each plate served as one replicate. Each replicate PCR for sorted subsets received 200 ng genomic DNA, equal to tens of thousands of T cell genomes. Purified libraries were quantified with a Qubit 3.0 fluorometer, sized on a Bioanalyzer 2100, and re-quantified with the KAPA Library Quantification kit. Every immunoSEQ 96-well plate was sequenced on a dedicated single-read 150-cycle Illumina NextSeq 550 flow cell. Turning to the authors' computational methods: Because the immunoSEQ output included only junctional sequences and no quality scores, the filtering could not be the same as the filtering used for full-length reads. To assign V/J genes and CDR3, sequences were annotated against IMGT germline references using PyIR, a Python wrapper for IgBLAST v1.9. Reads were filtered out if the reads had weak V/J assignments (E-value above 1e-6), no CDR3, stop codons, out-of-frame junctions, or ambiguous translated residues. V3J clonotypes were defined by identical inferred V gene, J gene, and CDR3 amino acid sequence. The percentage overlap between two repertoires was calculated by dividing the number of shared unique clonotypes by the size of the smaller repertoire. Richness of each repertoire was evaluated using RTK rarefaction, the Chao1 estimator, and Recon v2.1 estimates of unobserved clonotypes. OLGA was used to compute generation probabilities for all TCRbeta clonotypes that the gDNA method yielded from a handful of donors. TCRdb limited this immuneACCESS table to in-frame rearrangements with V and J called. A share of clones is missing; checked studies link under half to unresolved V genes, and the rest is unexplained. Clonal size and the V and J genes are those of that table, whereas D and trimming came from the DNA. For this sample the table gives approximately 87,000 clones, of which 50% to 70% were detected only once. Of the sample, about half falls within the top ten clones.

Paper-wide results and their limitations: Even with the large sequencing depth, rarefaction of the sorted-subset datasets indicated that sequencing was incomplete. Naive subsets generally had larger estimated clonotype richness than memory subsets. Compared with non-shared clonotypes, the clonotypes found in all four sorted-subset donors had higher generation probabilities. Only blood was sampled, and tissue TCR repertoires likely differ from those in blood. Sharing across a few donors was observed for around 5% of naive CD4, around 3.5% of naive CD8, 2% to 2.5% of memory CD4, and roughly 0.4% of memory CD8 clonotypes. Because the study included a small number of donors, the genetic and exposure-history diversity represented was limited. Pairwise subsampling indicated that sequencing depth was expected to affect the degree of clonotype sharing among donors.

The source is a man younger than 45 in good health. The sequencing sample was made of memory CD8+ T cells sorted from blood. Sample cell subset or site, as interpreted from the label and publication: CD45RO+ cells pooled with CCR7-negative TemRA cells. The chain couples TRBV29-1 to TRBJ2-2, with the D gene not clear enough to name. The nucleotides read TGCAGCGTTGGACAGAACACCGGGGAGCTGTTTTTT. The translation is CSVGQNTGELFF.